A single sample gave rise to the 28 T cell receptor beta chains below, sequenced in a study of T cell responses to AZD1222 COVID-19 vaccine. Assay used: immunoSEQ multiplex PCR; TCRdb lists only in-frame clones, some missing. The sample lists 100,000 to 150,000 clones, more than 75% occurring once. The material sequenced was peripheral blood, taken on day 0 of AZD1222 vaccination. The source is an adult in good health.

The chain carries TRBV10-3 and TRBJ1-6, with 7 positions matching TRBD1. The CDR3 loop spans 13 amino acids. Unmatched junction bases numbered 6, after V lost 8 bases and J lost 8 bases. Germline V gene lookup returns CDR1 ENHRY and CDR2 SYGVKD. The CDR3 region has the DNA TGTGCCATCCGCCAGGGGGTGGATTCACCCCTCCACTTT. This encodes CAIRQGVDSPLHF.

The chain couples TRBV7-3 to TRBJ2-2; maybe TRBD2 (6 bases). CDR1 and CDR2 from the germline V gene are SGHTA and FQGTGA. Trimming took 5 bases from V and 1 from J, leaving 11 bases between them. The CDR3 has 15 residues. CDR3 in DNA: TGTGCCAGCAGCCGCGGGGACCTGAACACCGGGGAGCTGTTTTTT. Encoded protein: CASSRGDLNTGELFF. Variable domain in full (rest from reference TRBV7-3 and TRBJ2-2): GAGVSQTPSNKVTEKGKYVELRCDPISGHTALYWYRQSLGQGPEFLIYFQGTGAADDSGLPNDRFFAVRPEGSVSTLKIQRTERGDSAVYLCASSRGDLNTGELFFGEGSRLTVL.

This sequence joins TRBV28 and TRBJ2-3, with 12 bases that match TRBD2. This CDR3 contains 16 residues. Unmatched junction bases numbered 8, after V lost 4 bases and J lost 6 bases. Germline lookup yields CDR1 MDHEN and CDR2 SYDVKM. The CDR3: CASSSGLAGRSDTQYF. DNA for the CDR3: TGTGCCAGCAGTTCCGGACTAGCGGGGAGGAGCGATACGCAGTATTTT.

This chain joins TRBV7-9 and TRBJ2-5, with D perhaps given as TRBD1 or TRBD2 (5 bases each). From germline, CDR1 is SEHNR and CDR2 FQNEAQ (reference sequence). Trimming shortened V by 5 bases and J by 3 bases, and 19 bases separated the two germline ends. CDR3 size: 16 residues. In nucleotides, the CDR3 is TGTGCCAGCAGCCACGCCCCGGGAAAAGGGGAAGAGACCCAGTACTTC. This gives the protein CASSHAPGKGEETQYF.

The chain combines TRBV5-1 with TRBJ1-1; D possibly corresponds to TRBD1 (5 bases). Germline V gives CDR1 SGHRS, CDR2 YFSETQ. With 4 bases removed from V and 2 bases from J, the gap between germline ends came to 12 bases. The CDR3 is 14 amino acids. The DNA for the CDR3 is TGCGCCAGCAGCCAAATGACAGTTAACACTGAAGCTTTCTTT. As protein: CASSQMTVNTEAFF.

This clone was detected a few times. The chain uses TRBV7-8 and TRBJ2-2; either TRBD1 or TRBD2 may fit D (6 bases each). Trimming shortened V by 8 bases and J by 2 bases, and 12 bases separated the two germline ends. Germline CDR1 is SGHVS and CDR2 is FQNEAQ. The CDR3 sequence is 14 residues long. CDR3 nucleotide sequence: TGTGCCAGCCAGGGGCGGGGTAACACCGGGGAGCTGTTTTTT. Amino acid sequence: CASQGRGNTGELFF.

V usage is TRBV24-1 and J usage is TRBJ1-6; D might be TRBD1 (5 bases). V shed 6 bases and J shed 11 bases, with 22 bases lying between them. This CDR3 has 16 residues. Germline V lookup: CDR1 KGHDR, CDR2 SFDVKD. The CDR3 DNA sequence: TGTGCCACCAGTAACATACTCGAGGGACGGCATCCACCCCTCCACTTT. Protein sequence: CATSNILEGRHPPLHF.

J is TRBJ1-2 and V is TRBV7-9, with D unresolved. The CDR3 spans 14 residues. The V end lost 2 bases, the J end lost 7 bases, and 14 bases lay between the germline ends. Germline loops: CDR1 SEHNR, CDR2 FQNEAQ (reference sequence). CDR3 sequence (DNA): TGTGCCAGCAGCTTAAGGGATCTCAGTAGTGGCTACACCTTC. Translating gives CASSLRDLSSGYTF. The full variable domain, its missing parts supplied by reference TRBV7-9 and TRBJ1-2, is DTGVSQNPRHKITKRGQNVTFRCDPISEHNRLYWYRQTLGQGPEFLTYFQNEAQLEKSRLLSDRFSAERPKGSFSTLEIQRTEQGDSAMYLCASSLRDLSSGYTFGSGTRLTVV.

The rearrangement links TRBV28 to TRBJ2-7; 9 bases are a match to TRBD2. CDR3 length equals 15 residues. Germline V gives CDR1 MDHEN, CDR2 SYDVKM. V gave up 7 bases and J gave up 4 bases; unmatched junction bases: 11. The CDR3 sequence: CASTKSGGRSYEQYF. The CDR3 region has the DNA TGTGCCAGCACCAAAAGCGGGGGGAGGAGTTACGAGCAGTACTTC.

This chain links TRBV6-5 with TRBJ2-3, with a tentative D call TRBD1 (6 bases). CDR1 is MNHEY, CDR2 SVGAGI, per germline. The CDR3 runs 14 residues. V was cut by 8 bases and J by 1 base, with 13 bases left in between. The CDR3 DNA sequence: TGTGCCAGCGCTTACAGGGACGGCACAGATACGCAGTATTTT. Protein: CASAYRDGTDTQYF.

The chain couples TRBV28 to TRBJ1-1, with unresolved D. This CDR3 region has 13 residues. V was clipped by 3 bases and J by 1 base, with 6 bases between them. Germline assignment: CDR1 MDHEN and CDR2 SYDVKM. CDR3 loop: CASSFSGNTEAFF. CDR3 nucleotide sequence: TGTGCCAGCAGTTTTTCTGGGAACACTGAAGCTTTCTTT.

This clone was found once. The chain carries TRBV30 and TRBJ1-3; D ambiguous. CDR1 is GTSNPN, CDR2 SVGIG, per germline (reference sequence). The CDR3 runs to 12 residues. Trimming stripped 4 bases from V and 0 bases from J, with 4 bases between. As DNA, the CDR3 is TGTGCCTGGACCAACTCTGGAAACACCATATATTTT. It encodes CAWTNSGNTIYF.

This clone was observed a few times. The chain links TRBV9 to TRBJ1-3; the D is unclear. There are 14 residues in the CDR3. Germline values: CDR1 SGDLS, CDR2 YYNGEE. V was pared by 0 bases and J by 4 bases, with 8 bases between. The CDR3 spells CASSVATGGNTIYF. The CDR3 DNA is TGTGCCAGCAGCGTAGCCACGGGAGGAAACACCATATATTTT.

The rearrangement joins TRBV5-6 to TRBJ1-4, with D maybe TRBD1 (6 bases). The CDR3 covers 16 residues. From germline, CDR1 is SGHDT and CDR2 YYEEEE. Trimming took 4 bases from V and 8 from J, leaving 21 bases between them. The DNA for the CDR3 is TGTGCCAGCAGCCACCCACGGGGCAGGGGATACGAAAAACTGTTTTTT. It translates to CASSHPRGRGYEKLFF.

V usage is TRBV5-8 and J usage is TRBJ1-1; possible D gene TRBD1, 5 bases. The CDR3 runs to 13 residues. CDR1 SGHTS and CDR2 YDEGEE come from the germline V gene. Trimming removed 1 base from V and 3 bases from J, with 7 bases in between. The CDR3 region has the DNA TGTGCCAGCAGCTTGAGGGGTTACACTGAAGCTTTCTTT. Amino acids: CASSLRGYTEAFF.

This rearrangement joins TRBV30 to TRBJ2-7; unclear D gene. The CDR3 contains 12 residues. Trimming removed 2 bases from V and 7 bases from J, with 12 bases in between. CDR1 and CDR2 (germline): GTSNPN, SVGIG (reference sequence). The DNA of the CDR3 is TGTGCCTGGAGTCCTAGGGTCGGGGAGCAGTACTTC. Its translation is CAWSPRVGEQYF.

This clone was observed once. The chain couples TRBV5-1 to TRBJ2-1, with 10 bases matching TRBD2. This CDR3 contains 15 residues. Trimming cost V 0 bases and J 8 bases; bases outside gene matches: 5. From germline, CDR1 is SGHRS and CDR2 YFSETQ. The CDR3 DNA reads TGCGCCAGCAGCTTGGAGGCTAGCGGGGGACATGAGCAGTTCTTC. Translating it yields CASSLEASGGHEQFF.

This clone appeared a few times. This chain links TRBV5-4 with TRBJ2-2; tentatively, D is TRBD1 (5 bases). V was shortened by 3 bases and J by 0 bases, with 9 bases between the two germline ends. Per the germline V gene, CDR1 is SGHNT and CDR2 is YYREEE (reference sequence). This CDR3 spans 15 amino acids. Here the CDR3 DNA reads TGTGCCAGCAGCTCTGACAGCGCGAACACCGGGGAGCTGTTTTTT. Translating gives CASSSDSANTGELFF.

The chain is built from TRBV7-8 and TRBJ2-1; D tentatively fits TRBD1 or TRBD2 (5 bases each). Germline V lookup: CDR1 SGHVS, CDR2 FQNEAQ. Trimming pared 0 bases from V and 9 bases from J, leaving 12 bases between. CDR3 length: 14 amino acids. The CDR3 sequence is CASSLAEGLGEQFF. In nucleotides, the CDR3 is TGTGCCAGCAGCTTAGCTGAGGGGCTGGGTGAGCAGTTCTTC.

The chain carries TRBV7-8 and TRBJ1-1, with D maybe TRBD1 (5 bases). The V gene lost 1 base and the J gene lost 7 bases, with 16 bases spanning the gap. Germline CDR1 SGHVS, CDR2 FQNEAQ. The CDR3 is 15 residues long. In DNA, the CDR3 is TGTGCCAGCAGCTTAGACTTGTTTGGGGGGGATGAAGCTTTCTTT. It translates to CASSLDLFGGDEAFF.

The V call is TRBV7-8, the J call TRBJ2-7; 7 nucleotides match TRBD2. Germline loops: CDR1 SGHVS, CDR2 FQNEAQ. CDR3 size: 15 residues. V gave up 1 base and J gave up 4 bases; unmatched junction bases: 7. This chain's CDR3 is CASSLGLAEIYEQYF. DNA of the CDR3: TGTGCCAGCAGCTTAGGTCTAGCGGAGATTTACGAGCAGTACTTC.

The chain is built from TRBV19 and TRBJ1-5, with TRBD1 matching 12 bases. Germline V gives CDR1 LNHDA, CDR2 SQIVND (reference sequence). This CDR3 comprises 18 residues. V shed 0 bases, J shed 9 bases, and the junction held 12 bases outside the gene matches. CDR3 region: CASSIDKPGTGGWRPQHF. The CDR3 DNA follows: TGTGCCAGTAGTATAGACAAACCTGGGACAGGGGGCTGGCGGCCCCAGCATTTT.

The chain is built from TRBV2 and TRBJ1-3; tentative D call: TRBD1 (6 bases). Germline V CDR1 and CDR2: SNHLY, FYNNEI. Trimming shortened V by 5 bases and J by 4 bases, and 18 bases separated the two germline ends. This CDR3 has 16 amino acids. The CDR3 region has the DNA TGTGCCAGCAGTTCACAGGGTCCTTTATCCGGAAACACCATATATTTT. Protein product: CASSSQGPLSGNTIYF.

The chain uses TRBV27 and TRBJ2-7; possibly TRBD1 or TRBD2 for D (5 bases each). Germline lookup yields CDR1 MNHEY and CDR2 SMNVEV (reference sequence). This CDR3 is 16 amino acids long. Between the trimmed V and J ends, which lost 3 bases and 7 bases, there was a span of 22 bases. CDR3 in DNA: TGTGCCAGCAGTTTCAGTACCGGGACCAGGAGCTATGAGCAGTACTTC. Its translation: CASSFSTGTRSYEQYF.

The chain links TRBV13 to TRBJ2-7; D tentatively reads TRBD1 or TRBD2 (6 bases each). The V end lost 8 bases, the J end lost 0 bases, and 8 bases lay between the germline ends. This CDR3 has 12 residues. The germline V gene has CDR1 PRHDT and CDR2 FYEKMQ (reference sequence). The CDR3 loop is CASGGGSYEQYF. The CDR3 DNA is TGTGCCAGCGGAGGGGGCTCCTACGAGCAGTACTTC.

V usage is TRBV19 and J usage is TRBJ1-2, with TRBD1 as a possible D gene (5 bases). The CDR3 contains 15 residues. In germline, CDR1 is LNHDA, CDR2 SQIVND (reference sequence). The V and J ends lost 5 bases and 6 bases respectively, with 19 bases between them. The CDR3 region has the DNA TGTGCCAGTAGTGTAACTCCCCGGTGGGGCGATGGCTACACCTTC. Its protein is CASSVTPRWGDGYTF.

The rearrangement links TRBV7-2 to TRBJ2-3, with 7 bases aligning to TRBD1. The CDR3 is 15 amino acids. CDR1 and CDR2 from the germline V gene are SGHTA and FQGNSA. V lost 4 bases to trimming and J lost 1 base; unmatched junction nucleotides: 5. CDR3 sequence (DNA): TGTGCCAGCAGCTCAACAGGGGTAGGCACAGATACGCAGTATTTT. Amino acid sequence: CASSSTGVGTDTQYF.

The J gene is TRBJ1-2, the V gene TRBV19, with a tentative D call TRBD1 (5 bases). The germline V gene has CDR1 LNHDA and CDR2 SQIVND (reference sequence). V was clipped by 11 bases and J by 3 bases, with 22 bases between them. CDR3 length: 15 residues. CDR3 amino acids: CAGHVGLTADYGYTF. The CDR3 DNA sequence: TGTGCCGGACACGTGGGACTCACAGCTGACTATGGCTACACCTTC.